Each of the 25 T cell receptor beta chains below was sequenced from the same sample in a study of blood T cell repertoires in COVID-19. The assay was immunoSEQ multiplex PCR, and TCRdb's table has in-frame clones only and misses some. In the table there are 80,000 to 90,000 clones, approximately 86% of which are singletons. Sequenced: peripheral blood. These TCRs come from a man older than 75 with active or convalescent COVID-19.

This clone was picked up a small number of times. The CDR3 reads CATSDYKGGWETQYF. CDR3 in DNA: TGTGCCACCAGTGATTATAAGGGGGGGTGGGAGACCCAGTACTTC. The chain couples TRBV24-1 to TRBJ2-5; D might be TRBD2 (7 bases). This CDR3 contains 15 residues. Per germline, CDR1 KGHDR and CDR2 SFDVKD. Trimming pared 2 bases from V and 5 bases from J, leaving 14 bases between.

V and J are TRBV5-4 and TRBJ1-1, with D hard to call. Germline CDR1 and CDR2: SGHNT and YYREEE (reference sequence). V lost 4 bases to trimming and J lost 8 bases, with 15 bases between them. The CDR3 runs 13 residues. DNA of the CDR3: TGTGCCAGCAGCCGAGTAGAGGGTGTCGAAGCTTTCTTT. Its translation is CASSRVEGVEAFF.

The CDR3 nucleotides are TGTGCCAGCAGTAAACAGGGTCCCAACAATTCACCCCTCCACTTT. Translated, it gives CASSKQGPNNSPLHF. The chain uses TRBV6-5 and TRBJ1-6; weak D call: TRBD1 (6 bases). The V end lost 5 bases, the J end lost 7 bases, and 15 bases lay between the germline ends. This CDR3 is 15 amino acids long. Germline CDR1 and CDR2: MNHEY and SVGAGI.

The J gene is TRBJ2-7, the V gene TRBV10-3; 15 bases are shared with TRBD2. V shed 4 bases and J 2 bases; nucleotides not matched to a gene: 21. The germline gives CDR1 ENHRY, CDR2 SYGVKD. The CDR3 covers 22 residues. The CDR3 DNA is TGTGCCATCAGTGGTACCGGGACAGGGGCCGGGACTAGCGGGAGGTCCCCCTACGAGCAGTACTTC. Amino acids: CAISGTGTGAGTSGRSPYEQYF.

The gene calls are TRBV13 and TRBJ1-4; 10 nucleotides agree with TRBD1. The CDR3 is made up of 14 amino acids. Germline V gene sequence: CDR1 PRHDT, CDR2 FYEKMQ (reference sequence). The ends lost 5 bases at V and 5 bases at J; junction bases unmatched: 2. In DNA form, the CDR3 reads TGTGCCAGCAGCGAGGGACAGGGGAATGAAAAACTGTTTTTT. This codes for CASSEGQGNEKLFF.

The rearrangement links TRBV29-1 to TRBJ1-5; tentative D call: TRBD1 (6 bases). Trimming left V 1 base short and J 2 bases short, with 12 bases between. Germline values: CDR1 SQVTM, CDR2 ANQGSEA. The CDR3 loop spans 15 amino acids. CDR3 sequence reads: CSVEVGGAGNQPQHF. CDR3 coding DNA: TGCAGCGTTGAAGTAGGGGGTGCAGGCAATCAGCCCCAGCATTTT.

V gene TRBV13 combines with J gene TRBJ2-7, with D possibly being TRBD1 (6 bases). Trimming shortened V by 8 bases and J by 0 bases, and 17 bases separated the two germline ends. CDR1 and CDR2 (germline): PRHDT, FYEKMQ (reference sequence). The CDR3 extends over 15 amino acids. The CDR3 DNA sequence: TGTGCCAGCGGTTCGGACAGAGCCCTCTCCTACGAGCAGTACTTC. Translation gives CASGSDRALSYEQYF.

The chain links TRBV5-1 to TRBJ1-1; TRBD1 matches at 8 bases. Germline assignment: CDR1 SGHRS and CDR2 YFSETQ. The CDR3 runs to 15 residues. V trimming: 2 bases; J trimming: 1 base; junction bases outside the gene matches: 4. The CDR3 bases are TGCGCCAGCAGCTTCCAGGGGGCGCGGAACACTGAAGCTTTCTTT. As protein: CASSFQGARNTEAFF.

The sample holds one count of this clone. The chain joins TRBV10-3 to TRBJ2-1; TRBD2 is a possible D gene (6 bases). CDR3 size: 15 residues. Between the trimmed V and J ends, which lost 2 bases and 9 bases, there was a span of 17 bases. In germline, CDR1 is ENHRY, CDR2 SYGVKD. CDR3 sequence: CAISETTSWGGEQFF. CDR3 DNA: TGTGCCATCAGTGAGACGACTAGTTGGGGAGGTGAGCAGTTCTTC.

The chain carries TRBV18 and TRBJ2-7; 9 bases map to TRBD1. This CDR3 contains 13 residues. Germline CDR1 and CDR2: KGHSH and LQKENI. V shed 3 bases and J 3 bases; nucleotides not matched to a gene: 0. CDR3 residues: CASSPTGGYEQYF. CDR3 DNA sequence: TGTGCCAGCTCACCGACAGGGGGCTACGAGCAGTACTTC. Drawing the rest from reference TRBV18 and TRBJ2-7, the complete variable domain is NAGVMQNPRHLVRRRGQEARLRCSPMKGHSHVYWYRQLPEEGLKFMVYLQKENIIDESGMPKERFSAEFPKEGPSILRIQQVVRGDSAAYFCASSPTGGYEQYFGPGTRLTVT.

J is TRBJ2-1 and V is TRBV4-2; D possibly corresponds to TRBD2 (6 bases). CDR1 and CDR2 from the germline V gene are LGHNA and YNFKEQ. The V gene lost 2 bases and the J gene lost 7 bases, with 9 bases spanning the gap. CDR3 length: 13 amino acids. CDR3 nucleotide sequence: TGTGCCAGCAGCCAACCCCTAGCGAATGAGCAGTTCTTC. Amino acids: CASSQPLANEQFF.

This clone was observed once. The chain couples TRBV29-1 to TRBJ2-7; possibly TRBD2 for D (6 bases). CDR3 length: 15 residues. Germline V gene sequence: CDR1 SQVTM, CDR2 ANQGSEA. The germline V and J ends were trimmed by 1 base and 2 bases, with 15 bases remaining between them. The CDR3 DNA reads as TGCAGCGTTGAAGGCGGAGGGGAGACGACCTACGAGCAGTACTTC. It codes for CSVEGGGETTYEQYF.

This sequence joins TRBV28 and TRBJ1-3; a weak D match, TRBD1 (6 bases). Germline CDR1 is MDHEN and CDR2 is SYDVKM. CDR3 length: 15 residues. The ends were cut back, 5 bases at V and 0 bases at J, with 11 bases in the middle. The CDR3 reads CASSPDSPSGNTIYF. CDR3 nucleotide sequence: TGTGCCAGCAGTCCGGACAGCCCCTCTGGAAACACCATATATTTT. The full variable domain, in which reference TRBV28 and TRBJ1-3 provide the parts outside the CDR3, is DVKVTQSSRYLVKRTGEKVFLECVQDMDHENMFWYRQDPGLGLRLIYFSYDVKMKEKGDIPEGYSVSREKKERFSLILESASTNQTSMYLCASSPDSPSGNTIYFGEGSWLTVV.

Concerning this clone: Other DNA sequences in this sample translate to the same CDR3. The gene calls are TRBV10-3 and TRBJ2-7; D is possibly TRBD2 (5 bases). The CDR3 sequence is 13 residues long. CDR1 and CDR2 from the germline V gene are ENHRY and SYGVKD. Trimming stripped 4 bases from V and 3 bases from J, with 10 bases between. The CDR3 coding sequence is TGTGCCATCAGTGTCTCGAGCGGCTACGAGCAGTACTTC. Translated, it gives CAISVSSGYEQYF.

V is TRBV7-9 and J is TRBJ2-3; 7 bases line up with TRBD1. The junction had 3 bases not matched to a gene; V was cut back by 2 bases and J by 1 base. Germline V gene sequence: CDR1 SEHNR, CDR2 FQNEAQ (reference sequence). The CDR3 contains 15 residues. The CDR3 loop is CASSLTGAGTDTQYF. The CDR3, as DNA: TGTGCCAGCAGCTTAACAGGGGCGGGCACAGATACGCAGTATTTT.

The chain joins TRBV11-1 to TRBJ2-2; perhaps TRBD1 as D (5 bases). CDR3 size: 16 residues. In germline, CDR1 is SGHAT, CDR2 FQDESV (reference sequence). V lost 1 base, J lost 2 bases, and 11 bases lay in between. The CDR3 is CASSLGGTGNTGELFF. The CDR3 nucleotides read TGTGCCAGCAGCTTAGGGGGCACGGGCAACACCGGGGAGCTGTTTTTT.

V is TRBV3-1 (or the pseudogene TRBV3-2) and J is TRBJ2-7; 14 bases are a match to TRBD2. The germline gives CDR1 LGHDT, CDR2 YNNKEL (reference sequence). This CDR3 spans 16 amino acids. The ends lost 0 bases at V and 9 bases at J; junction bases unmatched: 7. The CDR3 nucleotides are TGTGCCAGCAGCCAAGAGCGACTAGCGGGAGGGAATGGGCAGTACTTC. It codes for CASSQERLAGGNGQYF.

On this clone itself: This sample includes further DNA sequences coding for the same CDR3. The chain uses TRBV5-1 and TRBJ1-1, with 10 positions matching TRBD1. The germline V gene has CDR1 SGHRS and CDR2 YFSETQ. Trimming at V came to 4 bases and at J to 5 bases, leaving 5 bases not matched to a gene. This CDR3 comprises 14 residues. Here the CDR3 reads CASSRDRGNTEAFF. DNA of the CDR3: TGCGCCAGCAGCAGGGACAGGGGAAATACTGAAGCTTTCTTT.

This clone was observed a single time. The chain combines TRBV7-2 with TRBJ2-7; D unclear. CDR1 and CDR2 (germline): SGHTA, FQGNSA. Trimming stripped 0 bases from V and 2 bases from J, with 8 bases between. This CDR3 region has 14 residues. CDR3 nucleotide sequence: TGTGCCAGCAGCTTAGCGTCCAGAACCTACGAGCAGTACTTC. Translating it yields CASSLASRTYEQYF.

The DNA of the CDR3 is TGTGCCAGCCGCCGGCAGCCCCAGCATTTT. Residues: CASRRQPQHF. The chain uses TRBV6-5 and TRBJ1-5; D gene ambiguous. CDR1 and CDR2 (germline): MNHEY, SVGAGI. This CDR3 comprises 10 residues. Trimming left V 8 bases short and J 7 bases short, with 6 bases between.

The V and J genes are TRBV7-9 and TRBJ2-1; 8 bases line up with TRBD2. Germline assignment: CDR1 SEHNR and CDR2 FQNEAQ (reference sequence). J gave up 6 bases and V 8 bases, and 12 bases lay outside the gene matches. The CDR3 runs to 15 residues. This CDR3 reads CASASGLAGFNEQFF. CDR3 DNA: TGTGCCAGCGCCTCAGGCCTAGCGGGCTTCAATGAGCAGTTCTTC.

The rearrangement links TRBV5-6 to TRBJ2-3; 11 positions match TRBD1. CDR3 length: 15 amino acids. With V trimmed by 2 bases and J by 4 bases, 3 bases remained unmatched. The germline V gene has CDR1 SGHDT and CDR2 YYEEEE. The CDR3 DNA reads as TGTGCCAGCAGCTTTTGGACAGGGGGCCCAGATACGCAGTATTTT. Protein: CASSFWTGGPDTQYF.

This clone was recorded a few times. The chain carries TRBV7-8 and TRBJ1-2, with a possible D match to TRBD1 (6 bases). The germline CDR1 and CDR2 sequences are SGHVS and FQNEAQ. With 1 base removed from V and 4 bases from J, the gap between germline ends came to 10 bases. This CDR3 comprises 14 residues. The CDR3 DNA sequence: TGTGCCAGCAGCTTAGGCAGGGGAATCTATGGCTACACCTTC. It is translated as CASSLGRGIYGYTF.

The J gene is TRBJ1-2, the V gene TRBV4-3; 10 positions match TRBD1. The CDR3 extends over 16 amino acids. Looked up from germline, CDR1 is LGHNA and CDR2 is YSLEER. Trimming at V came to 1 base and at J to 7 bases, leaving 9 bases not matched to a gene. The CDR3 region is CASSQATGQGTAGYTF. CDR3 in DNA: TGCGCCAGCAGCCAAGCAACGGGACAGGGGACCGCTGGCTACACCTTC.

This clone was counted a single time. The CDR3 reads CASSPGLAGAGDTQYF. The CDR3 DNA reads as TGTGCCAGCAGCCCGGGACTAGCGGGAGCTGGAGATACGCAGTATTTT. This sequence joins TRBV5-5 and TRBJ2-3, with TRBD2 matching 14 bases. This CDR3 is built from 16 residues. Germline values: CDR1 SGHKS, CDR2 YYEKEE (reference sequence). Trimming removed 4 bases from V and 5 bases from J; junction bases left unmatched: 6.